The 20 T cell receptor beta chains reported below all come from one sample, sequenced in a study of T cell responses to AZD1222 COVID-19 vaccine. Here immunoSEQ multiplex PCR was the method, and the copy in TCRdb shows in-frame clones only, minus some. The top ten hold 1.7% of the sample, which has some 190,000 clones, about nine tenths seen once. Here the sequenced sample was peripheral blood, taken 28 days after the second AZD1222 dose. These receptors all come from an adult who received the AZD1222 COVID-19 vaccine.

The CDR3 loop is CASSLTAGRTNYGYTF. As DNA, the CDR3 is TGTGCCAGCAGCCTAACAGCGGGGCGGACTAACTATGGCTACACCTTC. The chain couples TRBV7-2 to TRBJ1-2; tentative D call: TRBD1 (5 bases). The CDR3 contains 16 residues. Trimming took 5 bases from V and 0 from J, leaving 16 bases between them. Germline V lookup: CDR1 SGHTA, CDR2 FQGNSA.

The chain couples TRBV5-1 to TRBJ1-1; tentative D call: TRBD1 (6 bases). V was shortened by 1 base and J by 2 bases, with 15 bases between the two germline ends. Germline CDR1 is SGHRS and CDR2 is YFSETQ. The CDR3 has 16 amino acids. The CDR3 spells CASSLLGGQKNTEAFF. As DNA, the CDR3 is TGCGCCAGCAGCTTGTTGGGCGGACAGAAAAACACTGAAGCTTTCTTT. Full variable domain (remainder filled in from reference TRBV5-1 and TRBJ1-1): KAGVTQTPRYLIKTRGQQVTLSCSPISGHRSVSWYQQTPGQGLQFLFEYFSETQRNKGNFPGRFSGRQFSNSRSEMNVSTLELGDSALYLCASSLLGGQKNTEAFFGQGTRLTVV.

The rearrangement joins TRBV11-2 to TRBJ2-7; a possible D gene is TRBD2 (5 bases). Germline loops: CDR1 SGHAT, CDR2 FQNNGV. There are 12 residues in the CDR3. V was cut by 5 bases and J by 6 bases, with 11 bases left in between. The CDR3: CASSRTLIEQYF. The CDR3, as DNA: TGTGCCAGCAGCAGGACTTTAATCGAGCAGTACTTC.

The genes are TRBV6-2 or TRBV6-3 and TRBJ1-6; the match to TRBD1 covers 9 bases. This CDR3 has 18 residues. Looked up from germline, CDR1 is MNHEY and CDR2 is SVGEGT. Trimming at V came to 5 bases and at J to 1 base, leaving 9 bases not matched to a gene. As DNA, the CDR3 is TGTGCCAGCAGTCCCTTTCGGACAGGGGAATCCTATAATTCACCCCTCCACTTT. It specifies CASSPFRTGESYNSPLHF.

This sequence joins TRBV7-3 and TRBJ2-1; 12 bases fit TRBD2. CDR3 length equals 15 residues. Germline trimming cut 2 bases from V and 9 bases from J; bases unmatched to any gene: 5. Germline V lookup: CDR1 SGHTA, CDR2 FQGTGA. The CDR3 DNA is TGTGCCAGCAGCTTAGGGACTAGCGGGCCCGCTGAGCAGTTCTTC. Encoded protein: CASSLGTSGPAEQFF.

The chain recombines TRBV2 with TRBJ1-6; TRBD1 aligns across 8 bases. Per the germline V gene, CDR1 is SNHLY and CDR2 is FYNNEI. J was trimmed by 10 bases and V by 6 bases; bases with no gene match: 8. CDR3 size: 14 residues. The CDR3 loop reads CASRGDRFRSPLHF. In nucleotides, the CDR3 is TGTGCCAGCAGGGGGGACAGGTTCAGGTCACCCCTCCACTTT.

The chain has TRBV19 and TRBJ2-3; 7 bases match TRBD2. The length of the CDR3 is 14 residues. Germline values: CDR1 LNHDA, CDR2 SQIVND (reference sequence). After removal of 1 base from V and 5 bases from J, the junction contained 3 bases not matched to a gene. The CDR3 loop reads CASSIGGSGDTQYF. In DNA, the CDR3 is TGTGCCAGTAGTATAGGCGGGAGTGGAGATACGCAGTATTTT.

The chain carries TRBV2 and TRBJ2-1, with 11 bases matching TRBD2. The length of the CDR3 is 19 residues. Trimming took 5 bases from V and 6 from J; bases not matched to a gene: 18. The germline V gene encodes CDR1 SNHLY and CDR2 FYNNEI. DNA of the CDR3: TGTGCCAGCAGTCCCCTAGCGGGGGGACGACGACGGCCCGGCAATGAGCAGTTCTTC. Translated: CASSPLAGGRRRPGNEQFF.

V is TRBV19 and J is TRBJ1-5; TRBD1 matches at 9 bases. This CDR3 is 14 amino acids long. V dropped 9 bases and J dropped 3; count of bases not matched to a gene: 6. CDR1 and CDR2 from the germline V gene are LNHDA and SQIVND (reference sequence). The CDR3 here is CASRDRAFNQPQHF. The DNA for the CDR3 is TGTGCCAGCCGGGACAGGGCCTTCAATCAGCCCCAGCATTTT. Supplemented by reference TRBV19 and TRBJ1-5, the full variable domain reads DGGITQSPKYLFRKEGQNVTLSCEQNLNHDAMYWYRQDPGQGLRLIYYSQIVNDFQKGDIAEGYSVSREKKESFPLTVTSAQKNPTAFYLCASRDRAFNQPQHFGDGTRLSIL.

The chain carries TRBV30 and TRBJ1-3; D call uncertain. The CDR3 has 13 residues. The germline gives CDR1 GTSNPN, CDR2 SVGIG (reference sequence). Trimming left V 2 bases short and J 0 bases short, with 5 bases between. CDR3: CAWSFGSGNTIYF. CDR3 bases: TGTGCCTGGAGTTTCGGCTCTGGAAACACCATATATTTT.

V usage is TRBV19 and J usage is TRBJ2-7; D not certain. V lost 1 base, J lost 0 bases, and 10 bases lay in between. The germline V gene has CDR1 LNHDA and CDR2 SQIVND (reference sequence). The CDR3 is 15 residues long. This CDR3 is CASSIAAGYSYEQYF. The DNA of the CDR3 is TGTGCCAGTAGTATAGCGGCAGGCTACTCCTACGAGCAGTACTTC. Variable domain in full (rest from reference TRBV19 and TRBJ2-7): DGGITQSPKYLFRKEGQNVTLSCEQNLNHDAMYWYRQDPGQGLRLIYYSQIVNDFQKGDIAEGYSVSREKKESFPLTVTSAQKNPTAFYLCASSIAAGYSYEQYFGPGTRLTVT.

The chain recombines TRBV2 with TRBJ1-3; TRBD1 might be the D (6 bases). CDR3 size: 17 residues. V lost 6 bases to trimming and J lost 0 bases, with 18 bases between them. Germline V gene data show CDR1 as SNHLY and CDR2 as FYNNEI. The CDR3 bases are TGTGCCAGCAGCGAACCCGGGGACACCCGCTCTGGAAACACCATATATTTT. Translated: CASSEPGDTRSGNTIYF.

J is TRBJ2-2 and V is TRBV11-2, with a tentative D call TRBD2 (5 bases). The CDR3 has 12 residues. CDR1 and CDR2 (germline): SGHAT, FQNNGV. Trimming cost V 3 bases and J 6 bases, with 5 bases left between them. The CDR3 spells CASSFGAGELFF. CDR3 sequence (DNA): TGTGCCAGCAGCTTCGGGGCCGGGGAGCTGTTTTTT.

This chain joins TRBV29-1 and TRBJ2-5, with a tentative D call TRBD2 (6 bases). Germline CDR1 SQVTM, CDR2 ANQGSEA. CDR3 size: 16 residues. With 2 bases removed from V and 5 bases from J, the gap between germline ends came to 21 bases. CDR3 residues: CSVERVRVGGAETQYF. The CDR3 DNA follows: TGCAGCGTTGAAAGAGTTAGGGTAGGAGGGGCGGAGACCCAGTACTTC. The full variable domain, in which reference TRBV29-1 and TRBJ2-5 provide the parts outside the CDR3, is SAVISQKPSRDICQRGTSLTIQCQVDSQVTMMFWYRQQPGQSLTLIATANQGSEATYESGFVIDKFPISRPNLTFSTLTVSNMSPEDSSIYLCSVERVRVGGAETQYFGPGTRLLVL.

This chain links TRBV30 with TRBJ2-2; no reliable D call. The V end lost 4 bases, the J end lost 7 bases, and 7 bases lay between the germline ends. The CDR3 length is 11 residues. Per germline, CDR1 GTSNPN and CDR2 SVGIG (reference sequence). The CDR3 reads CAWNSDGELFF. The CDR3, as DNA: TGTGCCTGGAATTCAGACGGGGAGCTGTTTTTT.

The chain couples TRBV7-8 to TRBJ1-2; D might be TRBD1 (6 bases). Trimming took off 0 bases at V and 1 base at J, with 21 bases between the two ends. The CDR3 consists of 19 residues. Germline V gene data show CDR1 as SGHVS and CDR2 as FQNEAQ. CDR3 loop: CASSLAPTSVGGRNYGYTF. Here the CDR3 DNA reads TGTGCCAGCAGCTTAGCACCAACCTCTGTGGGGGGCCGTAACTATGGCTACACCTTC.

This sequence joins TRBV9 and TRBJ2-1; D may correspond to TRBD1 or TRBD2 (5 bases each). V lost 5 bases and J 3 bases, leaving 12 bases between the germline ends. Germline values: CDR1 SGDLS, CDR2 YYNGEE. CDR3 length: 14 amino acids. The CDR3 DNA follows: TGTGCCAGCAGACCAGAGGGGCTCTACAATGAGCAGTTCTTC. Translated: CASRPEGLYNEQFF.

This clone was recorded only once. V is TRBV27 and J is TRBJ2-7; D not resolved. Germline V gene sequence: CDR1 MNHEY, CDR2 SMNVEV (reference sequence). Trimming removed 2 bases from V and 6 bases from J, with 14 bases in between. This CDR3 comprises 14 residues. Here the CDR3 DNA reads TGTGCCAGCAGTTTAGGTGGGGTTCATTCCGAGCAGTACTTC. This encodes CASSLGGVHSEQYF.

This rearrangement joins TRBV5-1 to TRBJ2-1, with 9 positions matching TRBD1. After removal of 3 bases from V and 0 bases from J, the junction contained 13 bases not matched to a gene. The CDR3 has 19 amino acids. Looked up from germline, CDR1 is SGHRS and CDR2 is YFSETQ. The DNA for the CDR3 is TGCGCCAGCAGCTCGAGGACAGGGGAAACATCGAGCTCCTACAATGAGCAGTTCTTC. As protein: CASSSRTGETSSSYNEQFF. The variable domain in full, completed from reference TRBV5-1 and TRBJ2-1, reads KAGVTQTPRYLIKTRGQQVTLSCSPISGHRSVSWYQQTPGQGLQFLFEYFSETQRNKGNFPGRFSGRQFSNSRSEMNVSTLELGDSALYLCASSSRTGETSSSYNEQFFGPGTRLTVL.

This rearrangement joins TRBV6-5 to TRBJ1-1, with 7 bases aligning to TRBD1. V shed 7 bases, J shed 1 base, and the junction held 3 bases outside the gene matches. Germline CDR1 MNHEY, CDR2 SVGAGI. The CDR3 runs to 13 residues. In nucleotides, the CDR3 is TGTGCCAGCACATACAGGGGGAACACTGAAGCTTTCTTT. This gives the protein CASTYRGNTEAFF.